This section outlines one T cell receptor beta chain sequence together with its context. The antigen is undetermined. V was shortened by 2 bases and J by 6 bases, with 8 bases between the two germline ends. This CDR3 is 13 amino acids long. Germline V CDR1 and CDR2: MNHEY, SMNVEV (reference sequence). The data belong to a study of shared clonotypes between healthy human individuals. Naive CD8 cells lacked CD45RO and underwent positive selection for CCR7, leaving out terminally differentiated effector memory CD45RA+ cells. General study points: The sampled material consisted only of blood, and tissue repertoires are likely to differ. Larger estimated richness was generally seen in naive subsets than in memory subsets. Rarefaction exposed incomplete sorted-subset sequencing despite large depth.

Assay: immunoSEQ multiplex PCR; the TCRdb copy retains only in-frame clones and omits some. The sample contains millions of clones, under 95% of which appear only once. The chain combines TRBV27 with TRBJ1-5; D might be TRBD1 (6 bases). Sequenced material: naive CD8+ T cells from PBMCs. The TCR sequence derives from a man younger than 30 in good health. Some clones in this sample may be carry-over from other donors' samples. The CDR3 DNA reads as TGTGCCAGCAGTTTAGGGACAACTCAGCCCCAGCATTTT. Encoded protein: CASSLGTTQPQHF.